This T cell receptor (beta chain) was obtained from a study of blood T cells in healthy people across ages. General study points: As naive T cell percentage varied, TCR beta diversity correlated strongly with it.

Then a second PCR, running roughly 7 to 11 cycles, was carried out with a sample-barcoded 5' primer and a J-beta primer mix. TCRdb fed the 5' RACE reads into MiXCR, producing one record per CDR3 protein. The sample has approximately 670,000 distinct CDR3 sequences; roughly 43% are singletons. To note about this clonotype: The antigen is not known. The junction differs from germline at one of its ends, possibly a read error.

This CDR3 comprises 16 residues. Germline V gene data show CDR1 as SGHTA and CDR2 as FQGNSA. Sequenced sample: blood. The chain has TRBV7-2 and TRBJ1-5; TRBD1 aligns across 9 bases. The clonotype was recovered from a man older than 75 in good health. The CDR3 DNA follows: TGTGCCGGCAGCTCTACAGGGGGCTATAGCAATCAGCCCCAGCATTTT. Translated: CAGSSTGGYSNQPQHF.